The 28 T cell receptor beta chains below were found in one sample sequenced in a study of T cell responses to AZD1222 COVID-19 vaccine. Sequencing was performed with immunoSEQ multiplex PCR; in TCRdb, only in-frame clones are kept and a portion is missing. In the table there are tens of thousands of clones, around 90% of which are singletons. The source material was peripheral blood, sampled on day 0 of AZD1222 vaccination. The receptors originated from an adult in good health.

The chain links TRBV30 to TRBJ1-1; D ambiguous. Germline values: CDR1 GTSNPN, CDR2 SVGIG (reference sequence). V lost 6 bases to trimming and J lost 5 bases, with 16 bases between them. CDR3 length: 13 residues. CDR3: CACSRPLWTEAFF. CDR3 nucleotides: TGTGCCTGCTCGAGACCCTTGTGGACTGAAGCTTTCTTT.

J is TRBJ1-2 and V is TRBV4-1; no clear D. Germline lookup yields CDR1 MGHRA and CDR2 YSYEKL. Trimming took off 5 bases at V and 8 bases at J, with 12 bases between the two ends. This CDR3 is built from 12 residues. The CDR3 loop reads CASSKWEEGYTF. The DNA for the CDR3 is TGCGCCAGCAGCAAGTGGGAGGAGGGCTACACCTTC.

Only one count was recorded for this clone. The chain combines TRBV18 with TRBJ1-2; TRBD1 is a possible D gene (6 bases). The V gene lost 2 bases and the J gene lost 2 bases, with 15 bases spanning the gap. CDR3 length: 16 amino acids. From germline, CDR1 is KGHSH and CDR2 LQKENI. The CDR3 loop reads CASSPSIFGQNYGYTF. In nucleotides, the CDR3 is TGTGCCAGCTCACCATCCATCTTCGGACAGAACTATGGCTACACCTTC.

This chain links TRBV7-9 with TRBJ2-7; D might be TRBD1 (5 bases). This CDR3 is 13 amino acids long. V lost 3 bases to trimming and J lost 5 bases, with 11 bases between them. CDR1 is SEHNR, CDR2 FQNEAQ, per germline (reference sequence). In nucleotides, the CDR3 is TGTGCCAGCAGCTTCACTAACAGGAACGAGCAGTACTTC. This translates into CASSFTNRNEQYF. Together with reference TRBV7-9 and TRBJ2-7, the CDR3 gives the full variable domain: DTGVSQNPRHKITKRGQNVTFRCDPISEHNRLYWYRQTLGQGPEFLTYFQNEAQLEKSRLLSDRFSAERPKGSFSTLEIQRTEQGDSAMYLCASSFTNRNEQYFGPGTRLTVT.

This chain connects TRBV5-4 to TRBJ2-3; no definite D call. V shed 3 bases and J shed 3 bases, with 14 bases lying between them. This CDR3 is built from 15 residues. CDR1 is SGHNT, CDR2 YYREEE, per germline (reference sequence). The CDR3 DNA reads TGTGCCAGCAGCTACCTTTCATCAGAGACAGATACGCAGTATTTT. Protein sequence: CASSYLSSETDTQYF. Full variable domain (outside the CDR3, taken from reference TRBV5-4 and TRBJ2-3): ETGVTQSPTHLIKTRGQQVTLRCSSQSGHNTVSWYQQALGQGPQFIFQYYREEENGRGNFPPRFSGLQFPNYSSELNVNALELDDSALYLCASSYLSSETDTQYFGPGTRLTVL.

This clone was picked up one time. V and J are TRBV28 and TRBJ2-3; D might be TRBD1 (6 bases). CDR3 length equals 15 residues. Germline V lookup: CDR1 MDHEN, CDR2 SYDVKM. Trimming pared 2 bases from V and 6 bases from J, leaving 15 bases between. The CDR3 region is CASSLPVGAGDTQYF. CDR3 DNA: TGTGCCAGCAGTTTACCTGTGGGGGCCGGGGATACGCAGTATTTT.

CDR3 nucleotide sequence: TGTGCCAGCAGCACCCTGGGGACAGCGAACACTGAAGCTTTCTTT. The encoded protein is CASSTLGTANTEAFF. J is TRBJ1-1 and V is TRBV5-4, with 7 bases lining up with TRBD1. The CDR3 runs to 15 residues. V trimming: 4 bases; J trimming: 1 base; junction bases outside the gene matches: 7. Looked up from germline, CDR1 is SGHNT and CDR2 is YYREEE (reference sequence).

The J gene is TRBJ2-3, the V gene TRBV6-1; 7 bases align to TRBD2. This CDR3 contains 13 residues. The V segment lost 3 bases and the J segment 6 bases; nucleotides outside the gene matches: 3. The germline CDR1 and CDR2 sequences are MNHNS and SASEGT. CDR3 sequence (DNA): TGTGCCAGCAGTGACCGGGGGGTGGATACGCAGTATTTT. As protein: CASSDRGVDTQYF.

The rearrangement joins TRBV6-7 to TRBJ2-1, with TRBD1 identical over 7 bases. TRBV6-7 is known as an ORF, though its function is uncertain. The CDR3 has 18 residues. V was clipped by 2 bases and J by 7 bases; unmatched bases: 17. The CDR3 sequence is CASSYQARQGRAPNEQFF. The DNA for the CDR3 is TGTGCCAGCAGTTACCAAGCTCGACAGGGTCGGGCCCCTAATGAGCAGTTCTTC.

The chain couples TRBV11-2 to TRBJ2-5; 14 nucleotides agree with TRBD2. Germline V gene sequence: CDR1 SGHAT, CDR2 FQNNGV. The CDR3 runs 16 residues. V lost 3 bases and J lost 3; bases outside the gene matches: 3. CDR3: CASSLGTSGGKETQYF. CDR3 DNA: TGTGCCAGCAGCTTGGGGACTAGCGGGGGAAAAGAGACCCAGTACTTC.

The chain couples TRBV7-9 to TRBJ1-1; 7 bases match TRBD1. Germline V gene lookup returns CDR1 SEHNR and CDR2 FQNEAQ (reference sequence). Trimming took 4 bases from V and 5 from J; bases not matched to a gene: 1. The CDR3 contains 12 residues. DNA of the CDR3: TGTGCCAGCAGCTCAGGGGGGACTGAAGCTTTCTTT. This sequence encodes CASSSGGTEAFF.

This chain connects TRBV7-6 to TRBJ2-5, with 8 bases fitting TRBD2. Per the germline V gene, CDR1 is SGHVS and CDR2 is FNYEAQ. This CDR3 contains 14 residues. V lost 7 bases to trimming and J lost 5 bases; unmatched junction nucleotides: 9. CDR3 loop: CASKLAVLVETQYF. In DNA form, the CDR3 reads TGTGCCAGCAAACTAGCGGTGCTCGTGGAGACCCAGTACTTC.

V usage is TRBV6-1 and J usage is TRBJ2-7; the D gene is possibly TRBD1 (6 bases). CDR3 size: 14 residues. Trimming left V 2 bases short and J 2 bases short, with 10 bases between. Germline loops: CDR1 MNHNS, CDR2 SASEGT. In nucleotides, the CDR3 is TGTGCCAGCAGTGAAAGGGACACTACCTACGAGCAGTACTTC. This gives the protein CASSERDTTYEQYF.

This chain's CDR3 is CASSQDEGPNYGYTF. CDR3 nucleotide sequence: TGTGCCAGCAGCCAAGATGAAGGTCCCAACTATGGCTACACCTTC. This chain links TRBV4-2 with TRBJ1-2; D gene uncertain. This CDR3 spans 15 amino acids. Germline V lookup: CDR1 LGHNA, CDR2 YNFKEQ. V shed 0 bases and J shed 2 bases, with 10 bases lying between them.

This rearrangement joins TRBV7-9 to TRBJ2-5, with 8 bases lining up with TRBD1. The CDR3 contains 16 residues. With 5 bases clipped from V and 2 bases from J, the junction kept 10 bases outside the gene matches. CDR1 and CDR2 (germline): SEHNR, FQNEAQ (reference sequence). Here the CDR3 DNA reads TGTGCCAGCAGCAATTCTCCGGACAGGGAACAAGAGACCCAGTACTTC. It specifies CASSNSPDREQETQYF.

The J gene is TRBJ2-3, the V gene TRBV5-1, with D maybe TRBD1 (6 bases). Per the germline V gene, CDR1 is SGHRS and CDR2 is YFSETQ. This CDR3 spans 14 amino acids. Deletions cut 4 bases from V and 5 bases from J, with 14 bases between. CDR3 nucleotides: TGCGCCAGCAGCCAGGGGACCTTCGAAGATACGCAGTATTTT. Amino acid sequence: CASSQGTFEDTQYF.

The V and J genes are TRBV5-1 and TRBJ1-2, with unresolved D. Germline V gives CDR1 SGHRS, CDR2 YFSETQ. V was pared by 1 base and J by 4 bases, with 11 bases between. The CDR3 runs to 14 residues. CDR3 DNA: TGCGCCAGCAGCTTGATGGAGGGAACCTATGGCTACACCTTC. Its translation is CASSLMEGTYGYTF.

The rearrangement joins TRBV3-1 (or the pseudogene TRBV3-2) to TRBJ2-3; D may be TRBD1 or TRBD2 (6 bases each). Germline CDR1 LGHDT, CDR2 YNNKEL (reference sequence). This CDR3 contains 15 residues. V was shortened by 3 bases and J by 5 bases, with 15 bases between the two germline ends. CDR3 residues: CASSHVEGGLDTQYF. The DNA of the CDR3 is TGTGCCAGCAGCCATGTTGAGGGGGGCTTAGATACGCAGTATTTT.

This chain links TRBV27 with TRBJ2-7; D is uncertain. The germline V gene encodes CDR1 MNHEY and CDR2 SMNVEV (reference sequence). V lost 2 bases to trimming and J lost 2 bases, with 10 bases between them. This CDR3 comprises 14 residues. The CDR3 is CASSLRQAAYEQYF. CDR3 nucleotides: TGTGCCAGCAGTTTAAGGCAGGCCGCCTACGAGCAGTACTTC.

This clone was observed once. The chain carries TRBV28 and TRBJ1-5, with D possibly being TRBD1 (5 bases). Germline V gene sequence: CDR1 MDHEN, CDR2 SYDVKM. V gave up 7 bases and J gave up 3 bases, with 16 bases separating them. The CDR3 is made up of 15 amino acids. CDR3 residues: CASTLTGPFNQPQHF. CDR3 sequence (DNA): TGTGCCAGCACCCTGACGGGGCCATTCAATCAGCCCCAGCATTTT.

The rearrangement joins TRBV3-1 (or the pseudogene TRBV3-2) to TRBJ1-2; possible D gene TRBD1, 6 bases. Trimming pared 4 bases from V and 4 bases from J, leaving 16 bases between. The CDR3 is 15 amino acids. Per the germline V gene, CDR1 is LGHDT and CDR2 is YNNKEL (reference sequence). The chain's CDR3 is CASSLSGTSGYGYTF. The CDR3 DNA reads TGTGCCAGCAGCCTGTCGGGGACATCGGGCTATGGCTACACCTTC.

This rearrangement joins TRBV4-3 to TRBJ1-2, with 7 bases fitting TRBD1. This CDR3 has 16 amino acids. Germline trimming cut 2 bases from V and 0 bases from J; bases unmatched to any gene: 6. Germline V lookup: CDR1 LGHNA, CDR2 YSLEER. This CDR3 is CASSQHRGISNYGYTF. The CDR3 bases are TGCGCCAGCAGCCAACACAGGGGCATCTCTAACTATGGCTACACCTTC.

The V gene is TRBV15, the J gene TRBJ2-7; D is possibly TRBD1 or TRBD2 (5 bases each). Deletions cut 5 bases from V and 2 bases from J, with 16 bases between. Germline lookup yields CDR1 LNHNV and CDR2 YYDKDF (reference sequence). The CDR3 runs 15 residues. The CDR3 bases are TGTGCCACCAGCCCCTACAGGCCCGGGGCCTACGAGCAGTACTTC. This codes for CATSPYRPGAYEQYF.

The genes are TRBV2 and TRBJ2-2; 7 positions agree with TRBD2. CDR3 length equals 18 residues. In germline, CDR1 is SNHLY, CDR2 FYNNEI. With V trimmed by 11 bases and J by 0 bases, 18 bases remained unmatched. The chain's CDR3 is CAVREWLADNANTGELFF. The DNA of the CDR3 is TGTGCCGTAAGGGAATGGCTAGCGGATAACGCGAACACCGGGGAGCTGTTTTTT.

The gene calls are TRBV30 and TRBJ1-5; weak D call: TRBD1 (5 bases). The CDR3 spans 13 residues. The germline V gene has CDR1 GTSNPN and CDR2 SVGIG (reference sequence). The V end was cut by 4 bases, the J end by 4 bases, with 11 bases between. CDR3 residues: CAWTGRGNQPQHF. The CDR3 DNA reads as TGTGCCTGGACAGGTAGGGGAAATCAGCCCCAGCATTTT.

J is TRBJ1-3 and V is TRBV6-2 or TRBV6-3; D is ambiguous. The CDR3 has 13 residues. Germline-derived CDR1 and CDR2 are MNHEY and SVGEGT. V lost 6 bases, J lost 4 bases, and 10 bases lay in between. The CDR3 sequence is CASSPTEGNTIYF. CDR3 sequence (DNA): TGTGCCAGCAGCCCGACGGAAGGAAACACCATATATTTT.

The chain employs TRBV11-1 and TRBJ1-1; a possible D gene is TRBD1 (5 bases). Deletions cut 2 bases from V and 3 bases from J, with 13 bases between. CDR3 size: 15 residues. In germline, CDR1 is SGHAT, CDR2 FQDESV (reference sequence). The CDR3 nucleotides read TGTGCCAGCAGCTTAAGTGGGTCAGGGTACACTGAAGCTTTCTTT. Its translation: CASSLSGSGYTEAFF.

This clone has only one observation. The genes are TRBV5-4 and TRBJ2-1; D gene unclear. The CDR3 has 12 amino acids. Between the trimmed V and J ends, which lost 5 bases and 9 bases, there was a span of 12 bases. Germline CDR1 reads SGHNT; CDR2 reads YYREEE (reference sequence). The CDR3 loop reads CASRPFGFEQFF. As DNA, the CDR3 is TGTGCCAGCAGACCATTTGGGTTTGAGCAGTTCTTC.